Listed here is a single TCR beta chain. Its antigen is still unknown. The data are from a study of cytomegalovirus exposure and HLA in healthy donors. CDR3 length: 15 residues. Germline values: CDR1 SGHKS, CDR2 YYEKEE (reference sequence). V was pared by 1 base and J by 3 bases, with 13 bases between. Study-wide points: Previous analysis showed most TCR beta V segments were productive about 90% or about 30% of the time. With DRB1 most and HLA-C fewest, TCR association rates differed between HLA loci in a later analysis. Later on, an analysis found that several of the most significant clusters appeared to be linked to common viral pathogens, which included parvovirus B19. Trimming of TCR beta V- and J-genes showed a link, identified in a later analysis, to a missense DCLRE1C variant.

The study ran its PCR with 60 Vbeta and 13 Jbeta primers. The data were produced by immunoSEQ multiplex PCR, yet TCRdb's version contains in-frame clones alone and is incomplete. Recorded for this sample: approximately 150,000 clones. The chain uses TRBV5-5 and TRBJ1-2; D is perhaps TRBD1 (6 bases). This sequence originates from a male donor in good health and CMV-seronegative. Sequenced input: PBMCs. The CDR3 DNA reads TGTGCCAGCAGCTTGAGTTCCGCAGGGGACTATGGCTACACCTTC. It encodes CASSLSSAGDYGYTF.